This T cell receptor beta chain appears in the sequencing data of a study of cytomegalovirus exposure and HLA in healthy donors. Notes on the study in general: For cytomegalovirus status, the classifier reportedly gave diagnoses with high specificity and sensitivity.

Amplification used 60 Vbeta primers and 13 Jbeta primers. TCRdb's copy holds only in-frame clones and misses some; the assay was immunoSEQ multiplex PCR. The data show 55,000 to 75,000 clones, 60% to 70% seen once. This clone appeared a single time. The antigen is unknown. Unrecorded immune exposure was likely among donors, who were nominally healthy when sampled. The V and J ends lost 6 bases and 4 bases respectively, with 12 bases between them. Per the germline V gene, CDR1 is LNHDA and CDR2 is SQIVND (reference sequence). The CDR3 sequence is 14 residues long. The TCR originated in a middle-aged man in good health and CMV-seropositive. V is TRBV19 and J is TRBJ2-2; D call uncertain. Sequencing input: PBMCs. The CDR3 loop is CASRNSQVTGELFF. CDR3 sequence (DNA): TGTGCCAGTAGGAACTCGCAAGTCACCGGGGAGCTGTTTTTT.